These 32 T cell receptor beta chains came from one sample sequenced in a study of T cell responses to AZD1222 COVID-19 vaccine. The protocol was immunoSEQ multiplex PCR, while the TCRdb copy is restricted to in-frame clones and leaves out a portion. The data contain under 200,000 clones, more than 90% of them singletons. This specimen was peripheral blood, taken 28 days after the second dose of the MenACWY control vaccine. The receptors were gathered from an adult who received the MenACWY meningococcal vaccine as a control.

The table lists this clone with a count of one. This chain links TRBV6-1 with TRBJ1-1; D call uncertain. V was trimmed by 0 bases and J by 1 base, leaving 6 bases between them. Germline loops: CDR1 MNHNS, CDR2 SASEGT. This CDR3 has 14 amino acids. The CDR3 DNA is TGTGCCAGCAGTGAAGCTTGGGAGAACACTGAAGCTTTCTTT. This encodes CASSEAWENTEAFF.

CDR3 sequence: CASKTSGKAGNTIYF. The CDR3 nucleotides are TGTGCCAGCAAAACATCAGGGAAAGCTGGAAACACCATATATTTT. The chain links TRBV18 to TRBJ1-3, with a possible D match to TRBD1 (5 bases). The V gene lost 8 bases and the J gene lost 2 bases, with 16 bases spanning the gap. The CDR3 is 15 amino acids. Looked up from germline, CDR1 is KGHSH and CDR2 is LQKENI. Based on the CDR3 plus reference TRBV18 and TRBJ1-3, the full variable domain is NAGVMQNPRHLVRRRGQEARLRCSPMKGHSHVYWYRQLPEEGLKFMVYLQKENIIDESGMPKERFSAEFPKEGPSILRIQQVVRGDSAAYFCASKTSGKAGNTIYFGEGSWLTVV.

The CDR3 loop reads CASSWVGGNTGELFF. The CDR3 nucleotides are TGTGCCAGCAGTTGGGTAGGGGGGAACACCGGGGAGCTGTTTTTT. The chain carries TRBV6-2 or TRBV6-3 and TRBJ2-2; D perhaps matches TRBD1 (6 bases). The CDR3 runs 15 residues. V was trimmed by 4 bases and J by 1 base, leaving 10 bases between them. Germline CDR1 reads MNHEY; CDR2 reads SVGEGT.

V usage is TRBV7-8 and J usage is TRBJ2-7; D might be TRBD1 (6 bases). Trimming shortened V by 1 base and J by 6 bases, and 13 bases separated the two germline ends. CDR3 size: 14 residues. Germline values: CDR1 SGHVS, CDR2 FQNEAQ. DNA of the CDR3: TGTGCCAGCAGCTTAGGCAGGGGATCCATCGAGCAGTACTTC. Translated, it gives CASSLGRGSIEQYF.

The chain is built from TRBV6-1 and TRBJ1-5, with 8 bases matching TRBD1. The V segment lost 4 bases and the J segment 0 bases; nucleotides outside the gene matches: 5. This CDR3 has 16 amino acids. CDR1 is MNHNS, CDR2 SASEGT, per germline. In nucleotides, the CDR3 is TGTGCCAGCAGTGTACGACAGGGGCTTAGCAATCAGCCCCAGCATTTT. This codes for CASSVRQGLSNQPQHF.

This clone was observed a single time. V usage is TRBV30 and J usage is TRBJ2-7, with 8 bases that match TRBD1. Germline trimming cut 1 base from V and 0 bases from J; bases unmatched to any gene: 5. The V gene's germline CDR1 is GTSNPN and CDR2 SVGIG (reference sequence). The CDR3 covers 15 residues. For the CDR3, the DNA is TGTGCCTGGAGTGCCGGACAGGGCCTCTCCTACGAGCAGTACTTC. Its translation is CAWSAGQGLSYEQYF.

This chain connects TRBV30 to TRBJ1-2; 7 bases agree with TRBD1. Per the germline V gene, CDR1 is GTSNPN and CDR2 is SVGIG (reference sequence). V dropped 7 bases and J dropped 3; count of bases not matched to a gene: 8. This CDR3 region has 13 residues. The CDR3 nucleotides are TGTGCCTCGGGGGCAGGGGGGGACTATGGCTACACCTTC. As protein: CASGAGGDYGYTF. The complete variable domain, with remaining parts taken from reference TRBV30 and TRBJ1-2, reads SQTIHQWPATLVQPVGSPLSLECTVEGTSNPNLYWYRQAAGRGLQLLFYSVGIGQISSEVPQNLSASRPQDRQFILSSKKLLLSDSGFYLCASGAGGDYGYTFGSGTRLTVV.

This clone was seen more than once but under ten times. The J gene is TRBJ1-3, the V gene TRBV5-4; perhaps TRBD1 as D (5 bases). Per the germline V gene, CDR1 is SGHNT and CDR2 is YYREEE (reference sequence). Trimming left V 5 bases short and J 8 bases short, with 14 bases between. This CDR3 has 13 amino acids. The CDR3 DNA reads as TGTGCCAGCAGTTCCTCCAGGGAGGACACCATATATTTT. Encoded protein: CASSSSREDTIYF.

The chain has TRBV18 and TRBJ1-2; 10 bases map to TRBD1. Germline lookup yields CDR1 KGHSH and CDR2 LQKENI. V lost 4 bases, J lost 1 base, and 12 bases stayed unmatched. CDR3 length: 18 residues. In DNA form, the CDR3 reads TGTGCCAGCTCACTCACTTCCGGGACAGGGGTTCATAACTATGGCTACACCTTC. Amino acids: CASSLTSGTGVHNYGYTF.

CDR3: CASSLYGTEPNEQFF. CDR3 nucleotide sequence: TGTGCCAGCAGTTTATACGGGACAGAACCAAATGAGCAGTTCTTC. V and J are TRBV28 and TRBJ2-1; 7 bases are shared with TRBD1. Germline lookup yields CDR1 MDHEN and CDR2 SYDVKM. This CDR3 is 15 amino acids long. V was pared by 1 base and J by 7 bases, with 7 bases of the junction left unmatched.

V is TRBV19 and J is TRBJ2-7, with 7 nucleotides matching TRBD1. This CDR3 has 15 amino acids. V was clipped by 5 bases and J by 5 bases; unmatched bases: 12. From germline, CDR1 is LNHDA and CDR2 SQIVND (reference sequence). CDR3 DNA sequence: TGTGCCAGTAGTGCCGAACGACAGGGAGTGAACGAGCAGTACTTC. The encoded protein is CASSAERQGVNEQYF.

This clone is a singleton in its sample. The chain has TRBV4-1 and TRBJ1-6; weak D call: TRBD1 (5 bases). V lost 1 base and J 7 bases, leaving 20 bases between the germline ends. The CDR3 has 18 residues. CDR1 is MGHRA and CDR2 is YSYEKL in the germline V gene. The CDR3 protein is CASSQGGQGQRENSPLHF. CDR3 coding DNA: TGCGCCAGCAGCCAAGGAGGTCAGGGTCAAAGGGAAAATTCACCCCTCCACTTT.

The rearrangement joins TRBV27 to TRBJ1-6; no firm D call. CDR3 size: 13 residues. The germline V gene encodes CDR1 MNHEY and CDR2 SMNVEV (reference sequence). Trimming removed 3 bases at V and 7 bases at J, with 7 bases between. The CDR3 loop is CASSFRENSPLHF. As DNA, the CDR3 is TGTGCCAGCAGTTTCCGGGAGAATTCACCCCTCCACTTT.

The rearrangement uses TRBV5-1 and TRBJ1-2, with unresolved D. CDR1 and CDR2 (germline): SGHRS, YFSETQ. V was shortened by 5 bases and J by 6 bases, with 11 bases between the two germline ends. This CDR3 region has 12 residues. CDR3 protein: CASSQNVDGYTF. CDR3 bases: TGCGCCAGCAGTCAGAACGTGGATGGCTACACCTTC.

The chain couples TRBV27 to TRBJ1-1, with 11 bases lining up with TRBD1. The CDR3 has 16 residues. From germline, CDR1 is MNHEY and CDR2 SMNVEV (reference sequence). With 4 bases clipped from V and 3 bases from J, the junction kept 7 bases outside the gene matches. The CDR3 is CASSSRTGGADTEAFF. The DNA for the CDR3 is TGTGCCAGCAGTTCCAGGACAGGGGGCGCCGACACTGAAGCTTTCTTT.

This clone came up once. The gene calls are TRBV7-2 and TRBJ2-7; either TRBD1 or TRBD2 may supply D (6 bases each). Trimming took off 1 base at V and 5 bases at J, with 12 bases between the two ends. CDR1 SGHTA and CDR2 FQGNSA come from the germline V gene. The CDR3 is 14 amino acids. CDR3 amino acids: CASSLVTGAHEQYF. The DNA of the CDR3 is TGTGCCAGCAGCTTAGTGACGGGGGCCCACGAGCAGTACTTC. Variable domain in full (rest from reference TRBV7-2 and TRBJ2-7): GAGVSQSPSNKVTEKGKDVELRCDPISGHTALYWYRQSLGQGLEFLIYFQGNSAPDKSGLPSDRFSAERTGGSVSTLTIQRTQQEDSAVYLCASSLVTGAHEQYFGPGTRLTVT.

The V call is TRBV5-4, the J call TRBJ2-2; D ambiguous. Germline CDR1 and CDR2: SGHNT and YYREEE (reference sequence). Trimming stripped 0 bases from V and 0 bases from J, with 3 bases between. This CDR3 contains 14 residues. The CDR3 region has the DNA TGTGCCAGCAGCTTGGGCACGAACACCGGGGAGCTGTTTTTT. It specifies CASSLGTNTGELFF.

This clone was observed a single time. This chain connects TRBV28 to TRBJ1-1; 9 bases align to TRBD1. The junction had 9 bases not matched to a gene; V was cut back by 5 bases and J by 5 bases. The length of the CDR3 is 15 residues. Germline CDR1 and CDR2: MDHEN and SYDVKM. DNA for the CDR3: TGTGCCAGCAGTGCCACCGGGACAGGGATGACTGAAGCTTTCTTT. Translated: CASSATGTGMTEAFF.

This chain uses TRBV27 with TRBJ2-5; D possibly corresponds to TRBD2 (5 bases). CDR3 size: 16 residues. The germline gives CDR1 MNHEY, CDR2 SMNVEV (reference sequence). The V gene lost 0 bases and the J gene lost 5 bases, with 16 bases spanning the gap. The CDR3: CASSLSLALVIETQYF. The CDR3 DNA reads as TGTGCCAGCAGTTTATCCCTCGCACTAGTGATCGAGACCCAGTACTTC.

CDR3 in DNA: TGTGCCAGCTCCCCGCCTACCGGGACAGGGGAAGAGACCCAGTACTTC. It is translated as CASSPPTGTGEETQYF. The chain joins TRBV18 to TRBJ2-5; 10 bases are a match to TRBD1. With 6 bases clipped from V and 3 bases from J, the junction kept 10 bases outside the gene matches. The CDR3 totals 16 residues. The germline gives CDR1 KGHSH, CDR2 LQKENI. Full variable domain (rest looked up from reference TRBV18 and TRBJ2-5): NAGVMQNPRHLVRRRGQEARLRCSPMKGHSHVYWYRQLPEEGLKFMVYLQKENIIDESGMPKERFSAEFPKEGPSILRIQQVVRGDSAAYFCASSPPTGTGEETQYFGPGTRLLVL.

This chain links TRBV5-4 with TRBJ2-3; D not resolved. This CDR3 region has 14 residues. V shed 0 bases and J shed 2 bases, with 7 bases lying between them. Per the germline V gene, CDR1 is SGHNT and CDR2 is YYREEE (reference sequence). The CDR3 sequence is CASSLGGYTDTQYF. The CDR3 coding sequence is TGTGCCAGCAGCTTGGGCGGATACACAGATACGCAGTATTTT. Supplemented by reference TRBV5-4 and TRBJ2-3, the full variable domain reads ETGVTQSPTHLIKTRGQQVTLRCSSQSGHNTVSWYQQALGQGPQFIFQYYREEENGRGNFPPRFSGLQFPNYSSELNVNALELDDSALYLCASSLGGYTDTQYFGPGTRLTVL.

This clone was seen only once. The chain employs TRBV29-1 and TRBJ2-1, with D perhaps TRBD2 (5 bases). CDR1 is SQVTM, CDR2 ANQGSEA, per germline. This CDR3 comprises 14 residues. Trimming left V 6 bases short and J 2 bases short, with 14 bases between. CDR3 DNA: TGCAGCGTGAGGGAACTAGGAGCCTACAATGAGCAGTTCTTC. The encoded protein is CSVRELGAYNEQFF.

This clone was counted once. J is TRBJ2-7 and V is TRBV5-4; tentative D call: TRBD1 (6 bases). Trimming left V 4 bases short and J 0 bases short, with 17 bases between. Per germline, CDR1 SGHNT and CDR2 YYREEE (reference sequence). The CDR3 covers 16 residues. CDR3 in amino acids: CASSPAQGLGSYEQYF. The CDR3 DNA reads TGTGCCAGCAGCCCGGCGCAGGGGTTGGGCTCCTACGAGCAGTACTTC.

The V call is TRBV12-3 or TRBV12-4, the J call TRBJ2-3, with a tentative D call TRBD2 (5 bases). Deletions cut 7 bases from V and 8 bases from J, with 10 bases between. CDR3 length: 11 residues. The CDR3 nucleotides read TGTGCCAGCACCCTCCGGGGTACGCAGTATTTT. This translates into CASTLRGTQYF.

The V and J genes are TRBV28 and TRBJ1-1; D remains unclear. The germline CDR1 and CDR2 sequences are MDHEN and SYDVKM. The CDR3 runs to 12 residues. The V and J ends lost 7 bases and 0 bases respectively, with 6 bases between them. This CDR3 is CASKDLNTEAFF. CDR3 DNA: TGTGCCAGCAAGGACCTGAACACTGAAGCTTTCTTT.

The rearrangement uses TRBV13 and TRBJ2-1; 12 bases align to TRBD2. Germline CDR1 is PRHDT and CDR2 is FYEKMQ (reference sequence). With V trimmed by 5 bases and J by 2 bases, 16 bases remained unmatched. This CDR3 is built from 20 residues. CDR3 in DNA: TGTGCCAGCAGCCCCCGATCCTCTAGCGGGAGGGAGGAAACCTACAATGAGCAGTTCTTC. Translating gives CASSPRSSSGREETYNEQFF.

The rearrangement uses TRBV19 and TRBJ1-1, with D unresolved. Germline V gene data show CDR1 as LNHDA and CDR2 as SQIVND (reference sequence). The CDR3 is 13 amino acids. V was trimmed by 3 bases and J by 4 bases, leaving 9 bases between them. CDR3 loop: CASSMAVGTEAFF. The CDR3 nucleotides are TGTGCCAGTAGTATGGCGGTGGGCACTGAAGCTTTCTTT.

The J gene is TRBJ2-5, the V gene TRBV7-6; D perhaps matches TRBD1 (6 bases). The CDR3 contains 15 residues. CDR1 SGHVS and CDR2 FNYEAQ come from the germline V gene. Trimming stripped 4 bases from V and 4 bases from J, with 16 bases between. The CDR3 reads CASSSTGWDGETQYF. In nucleotides, the CDR3 is TGTGCCAGCAGCTCTACAGGGTGGGATGGAGAGACCCAGTACTTC.

The genes are TRBV11-2 and TRBJ1-6; TRBD1 is a possible D gene (6 bases). Germline V gene sequence: CDR1 SGHAT, CDR2 FQNNGV. The CDR3 runs 14 residues. Trimming removed 5 bases at V and 5 bases at J, with 10 bases between. This CDR3 reads CASSLQGDNSPLHF. CDR3 DNA: TGTGCCAGCAGCCTACAGGGAGATAATTCACCCCTCCACTTT.

In this sample, this clone turned up once. The V call is TRBV28, the J call TRBJ1-1; possible D gene TRBD1, 6 bases. The CDR3 is 15 residues long. Trimming took off 10 bases at V and 11 bases at J, with 29 bases between the two ends. CDR1 and CDR2 (germline): MDHEN, SYDVKM. The CDR3 DNA is TGTGCCATCATTGCGGCCCTAACAGGGCCCCCGGGGGCTTTCTTT. Amino acid sequence: CAIIAALTGPPGAFF.

This clone came up once. This sequence joins TRBV4-3 and TRBJ1-1; TRBD1 is a possible D gene (6 bases). Germline CDR1 LGHNA, CDR2 YSLEER. CDR3 length: 15 residues. Trimming removed 4 bases from V and 4 bases from J, with 16 bases in between. The CDR3 nucleotides are TGCGCCAGCAGCCTTAGTAACAGGGTGGCCACTGAAGCTTTCTTT. Translation: CASSLSNRVATEAFF.

The rearrangement links TRBV9 to TRBJ2-3, with TRBD2 matching 7 bases. This CDR3 has 16 residues. Germline CDR1 SGDLS, CDR2 YYNGEE. V was clipped by 0 bases and J by 1 base; unmatched bases: 5. The CDR3 DNA reads TGTGCCAGCAGCGTAGATAGTCTAGCGGGCACAGATACGCAGTATTTT. Protein: CASSVDSLAGTDTQYF.